The rows below give T cell receptor beta chains drawn from one sample of a study of blood T cells in healthy people across ages. One entry per CDR3 protein results from TCRdb running MiXCR on the 5' RACE reads. Found here are nearly 800,000 distinct CDR3 sequences, around 25% of them singletons; the top ten hold approximately 4%. The same specimen was also included in a second study, on T cells of mothers and their children.

What was sequenced was blood. All receptors come from a boy aged 5-17 years in good health. CDR3s include the opening cysteine and the closing phenylalanine or tryptophan. Only some rows state a clone size, as once, few, many or a class for expanded clones.

TRBV20-1,TRBJ2-3,NA,CSARTGSYF
TRBV5-1,TRBJ2-7,NA,CASSLAGTISYEQYF
TRBV28,NA,NA,CASSLMGVYEQYF
TRBV2,TRBJ1-2,few,CASVMAGGYGYTF
TRBV9,NA,NA,CASSDSLLAGRGNEQFF
TRBV29-1,TRBJ2-5,NA,CSVEFQREEETQYF
TRBV7-9,TRBJ1-2,NA,CASSLVGTGSGYTF
TRBV10-3,TRBJ2-2,few,CAISVGRAKTSTGELFF
TRBV2,NA,few,CASSAGTKAYEQYF
TRBV12-3/TRBV12-4,TRBJ2-7,few,CASRGNIGGEQYF
TRBV20-1,TRBJ2-7,few,CSARDDSGLSYEQYF
TRBV28,NA,few,CASTGGFGAYEQYF
TRBV4-3,TRBJ2-2,NA,CASSQDRGQGAGELFF
TRBV24-1,TRBJ2-5,NA,CATSGSDRGQGETQYF
TRBV15,TRBJ2-1,few,CATSTDAVTGPKSSYNEQFF
TRBV5-1,TRBJ2-1,NA,CASSQTSGGSNEQFF
TRBV3-1,TRBJ1-2,once,CASSHGVGSNYGYTF
TRBV4-2,TRBJ1-2,few,CASSQESPGPAGKYYGYTF